Presented here are 27 T cell receptor beta chains from one specimen sequenced in a study of CD8+CD57+ T cells in acquired aplastic anemia. Genomic DNA served as template for TCR beta VDJ and CDR3 profiling. TCRdb reanalysed the reads using MiXCR and keeps one entry per CDR3 protein. The table includes about 220,000 distinct CDR3 sequences, almost 35% detected once. Material: sorted CD4+, CD8+, or CD8+CD57+ T cells (not recorded which) from PBMCs. These receptors were obtained from a human donor in good health, serving as a control.

This chain links TRBV30 with TRBJ1-5; the D is unclear. The CDR3 sequence is 13 residues long. V lost 4 bases, J lost 0 bases, and 7 bases lay in between. The germline V gene has CDR1 GTSNPN and CDR2 SVGIG (reference sequence). The CDR3 coding sequence is TGTGCCTGGACAGGTGATAGCAATCAGCCCCAGCATTTT. Encoded protein: CAWTGDSNQPQHF.

The gene calls are TRBV20-1 and TRBJ2-3, with D maybe TRBD2 (6 bases). Trimming stripped 1 base from V and 0 bases from J, with 20 bases between. This CDR3 is 18 amino acids long. The germline V gene has CDR1 DFQATT and CDR2 SNEGSKA (reference sequence). The CDR3 DNA follows: TGCAGTGCTAGAGTCCGTATCGGAGGGTCTGGTAGCACAGATACGCAGTATTTT. This gives the protein CSARVRIGGSGSTDTQYF.

J is TRBJ2-5 and V is TRBV10-1, with D possibly matching TRBD2 (5 bases). Germline CDR1 WNHNN, CDR2 SYGVQD (reference sequence). This CDR3 is 14 amino acids long. Trimming took 2 bases from V and 3 from J, leaving 10 bases between them. The CDR3 nucleotides read TGCGCCAGCAGTGAGCTCGGGGTTGAAGAGACCCAGTACTTC. It translates to CASSELGVEETQYF.

This clonotype was seen repeatedly, ten times or more. V and J are TRBV2 and TRBJ2-2; 9 bases align to TRBD2. CDR1 is SNHLY, CDR2 FYNNEI, per germline. This CDR3 has 14 residues. With 5 bases clipped from V and 5 bases from J, the junction kept 3 bases outside the gene matches. The CDR3 is CASSISGSTGELFF. In DNA, the CDR3 is TGTGCCAGCAGTATTAGCGGGAGTACCGGGGAGCTGTTTTTT.

V usage is TRBV28 and J usage is TRBJ1-2; D remains unclear. CDR3 length: 13 residues. CDR1 is MDHEN, CDR2 SYDVKM, per germline. Trimming took 5 bases from V and 2 from J, leaving 9 bases between them. CDR3 loop: CASSIYQNYGYTF. The DNA of the CDR3 is TGTGCCAGCAGTATCTATCAGAACTATGGCTACACCTTC.

This clonotype was seen at least ten times. The rearrangement links TRBV15 to TRBJ2-3; maybe TRBD2 (5 bases). Germline assignment: CDR1 LNHNV and CDR2 YYDKDF (reference sequence). V lost 3 bases to trimming and J lost 0 bases, with 10 bases between them. This CDR3 region has 15 residues. Here the CDR3 reads CATSSGRTSTDTQYF. The DNA of the CDR3 is TGTGCCACCAGCAGCGGTAGGACTAGCACAGATACGCAGTATTTT.

Points on this clonotype: Mismatch with germline at one junction end may stem from a read error. This chain connects TRBV9 to TRBJ2-2; 8 bases are a match to TRBD2. This CDR3 comprises 17 residues. Germline loops: CDR1 SGDLS, CDR2 YYNGEE. The CDR3 sequence: CAGSAPPGGPSTGELFF. For the CDR3, the DNA is TGTGCCGGCAGCGCCCCCCCGGGGGGGCCGAGCACCGGGGAGCTGTTTTTT.

This clonotype showed up many times. The V gene is TRBV9, the J gene TRBJ2-7, with TRBD1 as a possible D gene (5 bases). In germline, CDR1 is SGDLS, CDR2 YYNGEE. Trimming removed 0 bases at V and 6 bases at J, with 10 bases between. The CDR3 runs 13 residues. CDR3 in amino acids: CASSVDTGGEQYF. CDR3 bases: TGTGCCAGCAGCGTAGATACAGGCGGCGAGCAGTACTTC.

This clonotype was recorded at least ten times. The rearrangement uses TRBV5-1 and TRBJ1-2; a possible D gene is TRBD1 (5 bases). V was shortened by 0 bases and J by 2 bases, with 8 bases between the two germline ends. The V gene's germline CDR1 is SGHRS and CDR2 YFSETQ. The CDR3 covers 14 residues. The chain's CDR3 is CASSLVTANYGYTF. The CDR3 DNA follows: TGCGCCAGCAGCTTGGTGACAGCCAACTATGGCTACACCTTC.

This clonotype was observed at least ten times. This chain connects TRBV2 to TRBJ2-7; D assignment may be TRBD1 or TRBD2 (6 bases each). CDR1 and CDR2 from the germline V gene are SNHLY and FYNNEI. V was shortened by 6 bases and J by 5 bases, with 11 bases between the two germline ends. CDR3 length: 12 amino acids. CDR3 in amino acids: CASRRGADEQYF. The CDR3 coding sequence is TGTGCCAGCAGGAGGGGGGCCGACGAGCAGTACTTC.

The gene calls are TRBV3-1 and TRBJ1-2; D unresolved. V was trimmed by 4 bases and J by 0 bases, leaving 24 bases between them. The germline V gene has CDR1 LGHDT and CDR2 YNNKEL (reference sequence). This CDR3 has 19 amino acids. The CDR3 protein is CASSPLGLRPEDTNYGYTF. The CDR3 nucleotides are TGTGCCAGCAGCCCCCTTGGACTGCGACCCGAAGATACTAACTATGGCTACACCTTC.

This clonotype appeared many times. This chain links TRBV5-1 with TRBJ1-1, with D uncertain. V lost 0 bases, J lost 4 bases, and 13 bases lay in between. The CDR3 loop spans 15 amino acids. The V gene's germline CDR1 is SGHRS and CDR2 YFSETQ. The CDR3 spells CASSLVSGLPTEAFF. In nucleotides, the CDR3 is TGCGCCAGCAGCTTGGTCTCCGGGCTGCCCACTGAAGCTTTCTTT.

This clonotype was observed many times. The gene calls are TRBV7-9 and TRBJ2-6; D perhaps matches TRBD2 (6 bases). Trimming took off 10 bases at V and 2 bases at J, with 12 bases between the two ends. The CDR3 length is 14 residues. Germline-derived CDR1 and CDR2 are SEHNR and FQNEAQ (reference sequence). Written as DNA, the CDR3 is TGTGCCACCCGACCGGGGGCTGGGGCCAACGTCCTGACTTTC. Its translation is CATRPGAGANVLTF.

This clonotype was observed at least ten times. The V and J genes are TRBV25-1 and TRBJ1-2; D call uncertain. The V end lost 6 bases, the J end lost 0 bases, and 8 bases lay between the germline ends. In germline, CDR1 is MGHDK, CDR2 SYGVNS. CDR3 size: 13 residues. The CDR3 loop is CASSINTNYGYTF. CDR3 bases: TGTGCCAGCAGCATAAACACTAACTATGGCTACACCTTC.

A remark on this clonotype: This may stem from a read error, because a much larger clone lies one nucleotide away. The rearrangement joins TRBV4-1 to TRBJ2-7, with a tentative D call TRBD2 (6 bases). In germline, CDR1 is MGHRA, CDR2 YSYEKL. CDR3 length equals 16 residues. The CDR3 region is CASSQGVPTRSYEQHF. The CDR3 DNA reads TGCGCCAGCAGCCAAGGGGTTCCGACTAGAAGTTACGAGCAGCACTTC.

The V gene is TRBV7-9, the J gene TRBJ2-7; TRBD1 might be the D (5 bases). In germline, CDR1 is SEHNR, CDR2 FQNEAQ (reference sequence). The CDR3 is made up of 12 amino acids. V was trimmed by 9 bases and J by 6 bases, leaving 15 bases between them. This CDR3 is CASNRGRSEQYF. As DNA, the CDR3 is TGTGCCAGTAATAGGGGAAGATCCGAGCAGTACTTC.

Points on this clonotype: The CDR3 does not end in the conserved phenylalanine or tryptophan, so this is likely a read error. This chain uses TRBV20-1 with TRBJ2-5; TRBD1 is a possible D gene (6 bases). CDR1 is DFQATT, CDR2 SNEGSKA, per germline (reference sequence). The V end was cut by 0 bases, the J end by 4 bases, with 9 bases between. This CDR3 spans 13 amino acids. CDR3 sequence (DNA): TGCAGTGCTAGAGAAGGGGGATTAGAGACCCAGTACCTC. It yields the protein CSAREGGLETQYL.

The rearrangement uses TRBV10-3 and TRBJ2-5; TRBD1 or TRBD2 may be the D gene (6 bases each). The CDR3 loop spans 14 amino acids. CDR1 and CDR2 (germline): ENHRY, SYGVKD. V lost 4 bases and J 5 bases, leaving 14 bases between the germline ends. The CDR3 spells CAISAQTRGETQYF. The CDR3 region has the DNA TGTGCCATCAGTGCCCAGACTAGGGGGGAGACCCAGTACTTC.

This clonotype was seen many times. The chain has TRBV14 and TRBJ2-7, with no clear D. The CDR3 is 17 residues long. Germline assignment: CDR1 SGHDN and CDR2 FVKESK. V dropped 0 bases and J dropped 1 base, with 16 bases sitting between them. The CDR3, as DNA: TGTGCCAGCAGCCAAGAGTTTTACAGCTCGCAATCCTACGAGCAGTACTTC. Its protein is CASSQEFYSSQSYEQYF.

In its sample, this clonotype was seen many times. V usage is TRBV19 and J usage is TRBJ1-5, with a tentative D call TRBD1 (5 bases). There are 13 residues in the CDR3. V dropped 5 bases and J dropped 6 bases, with 11 bases sitting between them. The germline gives CDR1 LNHDA, CDR2 SQIVND (reference sequence). CDR3 sequence (DNA): TGTGCCAGTAGTGACAGAGGCGGTCAGCCCCAGCATTTT. As protein: CASSDRGGQPQHF.

The chain links TRBV10-3 to TRBJ1-5; tentatively, D is TRBD1 (6 bases). Trimming cost V 2 bases and J 0 bases, with 11 bases left between them. CDR3 size: 16 residues. The germline gives CDR1 ENHRY, CDR2 SYGVKD. The CDR3 DNA follows: TGTGCCATCAGTGAGAGACCACAGGGTAGCAATCAGCCCCAGCATTTT. This codes for CAISERPQGSNQPQHF.

Concerning this clonotype itself: One base away lies a much larger clone, so this may be a sequencing read error. This chain links TRBV9 with TRBJ1-1, with D perhaps matching TRBD1 (5 bases). Trimming left V 3 bases short and J 5 bases short, with 14 bases between. This CDR3 region has 14 residues. Germline V lookup: CDR1 SGDLS, CDR2 YYNGEE. The CDR3 here is CASSGGRGITEAFF. The CDR3 nucleotides are TGTGCCAGCAGCGGCGGACGGGGGATAACTGAAGCTTTCTTT.

Notes on this clonotype: The junction does not match germline at one end; this may be a read error. This chain uses TRBV13 with TRBJ1-3; weak D call: TRBD1 (5 bases). The germline gives CDR1 PRHDT, CDR2 FYEKMQ (reference sequence). The CDR3 contains 14 residues. CDR3 in amino acids: CPSSFFIGGSTIYF. Here the CDR3 DNA reads TGTCCCAGCAGCTTCTTTATTGGGGGGAGCACCATATATTTT.

This clonotype was recorded only once. CDR3 nucleotides: TGTGCCAGTAGTATAAGAGGGGGCTGGGGCTACACCTTC. It specifies CASSIRGGWGYTF. The rearrangement links TRBV19 to TRBJ1-2; 7 bases map to TRBD1. Germline V gene sequence: CDR1 LNHDA, CDR2 SQIVND (reference sequence). There are 13 residues in the CDR3. The V gene end was trimmed by 2 bases and the J gene end by 8 bases; junction bases not matched to a gene: 5.

On this clonotype itself: A single base separates this from a much larger clone, so it may be a read error. The rearrangement uses TRBV5-1 and TRBJ2-7; D may be TRBD1 (7 bases). V lost 3 bases and J lost 7, with 17 bases in between. Germline V gives CDR1 SGHRS, CDR2 YFSETQ. The CDR3 has 14 amino acids. This chain's CDR3 is CASSWGDSYNEQYF. As DNA, the CDR3 is TGCGCCAGCAGCTGGGGGGACAGTTACAATGAGCAGTACTTC.

This clonotype was picked up many times. The J gene is TRBJ1-1, the V gene TRBV7-3; D may be TRBD1 (6 bases). This CDR3 spans 16 amino acids. Germline loops: CDR1 SGHTA, CDR2 FQGTGA. Trimming took off 5 bases at V and 0 bases at J, with 16 bases between the two ends. CDR3 in amino acids: CASSPGPGAMNTEAFF. The DNA for the CDR3 is TGTGCCAGCAGCCCCGGCCCGGGGGCCATGAACACTGAAGCTTTCTTT.

This chain links TRBV7-2 with TRBJ1-2; D is undetermined. V shed 4 bases and J shed 4 bases, with 7 bases lying between them. The CDR3 sequence is 12 residues long. CDR1 is SGHTA and CDR2 is FQGNSA in the germline V gene. DNA of the CDR3: TGTGCCAGCAGCTCCGACCTCTATGGCTACACCTTC. The encoded protein is CASSSDLYGYTF. Filled out from reference TRBV7-2 and TRBJ1-2, the complete variable domain reads GAGVSQSPSNKVTEKGKDVELRCDPISGHTALYWYRQSLGQGLEFLIYFQGNSAPDKSGLPSDRFSAERTGGSVSTLTIQRTQQEDSAVYLCASSSDLYGYTFGSGTRLTVV.